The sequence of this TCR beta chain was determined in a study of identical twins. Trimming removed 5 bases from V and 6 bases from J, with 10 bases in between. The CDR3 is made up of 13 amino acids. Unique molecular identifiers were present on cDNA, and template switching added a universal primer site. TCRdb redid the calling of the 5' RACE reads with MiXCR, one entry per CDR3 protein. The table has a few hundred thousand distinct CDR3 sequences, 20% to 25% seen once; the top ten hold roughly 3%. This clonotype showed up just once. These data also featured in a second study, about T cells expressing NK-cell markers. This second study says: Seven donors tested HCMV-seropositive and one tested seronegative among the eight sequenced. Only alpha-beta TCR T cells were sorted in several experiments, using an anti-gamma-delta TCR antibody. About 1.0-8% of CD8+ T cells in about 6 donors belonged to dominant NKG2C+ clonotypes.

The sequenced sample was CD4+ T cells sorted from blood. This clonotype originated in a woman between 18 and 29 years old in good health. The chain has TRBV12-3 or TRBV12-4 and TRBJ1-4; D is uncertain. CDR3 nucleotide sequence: TGTGCCAGCAGTAGCCCGAACCATGAAAAACTGTTTTTT. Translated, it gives CASSSPNHEKLFF.